This passage covers 6 T cell receptor beta chains from one sample sequenced in a study of blood T cell repertoires in COVID-19. TCRdb's copy holds only in-frame clones and misses some; the assay was immunoSEQ multiplex PCR. The sample records 250,000 to 300,000 clones, over 85% being singletons. Sequencing was performed on PBMCs or T cells enriched from blood (not recorded which). These receptor sequences come from a woman aged 60 to 75 who had recovered from COVID-19.

The genes are TRBV7-8 and TRBJ2-3; TRBD2 matches 7 bases. J lost 6 bases, V lost 11 bases, and 11 bases had no gene match. Germline CDR1 reads SGHVS; CDR2 reads FQNEAQ. The CDR3 is 13 residues long. The CDR3 DNA follows: TGTGCCTCCCGGGGGGATAATGCGGATACGCAGTATTTT. Translated: CASRGDNADTQYF.

This chain connects TRBV5-1 to TRBJ2-7; 10 bases agree with TRBD1. CDR1 SGHRS and CDR2 YFSETQ come from the germline V gene. This CDR3 spans 13 amino acids. V gave up 4 bases and J gave up 5 bases; unmatched junction bases: 3. The CDR3 region is CASSPGQGNEQYF. The CDR3, as DNA: TGCGCCAGCAGCCCGGGACAGGGGAACGAGCAGTACTTC.

This clone was counted once. The chain carries TRBV15 and TRBJ2-7; D is perhaps TRBD2 (6 bases). Germline assignment: CDR1 LNHNV and CDR2 YYDKDF (reference sequence). The CDR3 loop spans 16 amino acids. V lost 1 base and J 2 bases, leaving 15 bases between the germline ends. Written as DNA, the CDR3 is TGTGCCACCAGCAGAGGGGGTGGGGGGACCACCTACGAGCAGTACTTC. This encodes CATSRGGGGTTYEQYF. Full variable domain (outside the CDR3, taken from reference TRBV15 and TRBJ2-7): DAMVIQNPRYQVTQFGKPVTLSCSQTLNHNVMYWYQQKSSQAPKLLFHYYDKDFNNEADTPDNFQSRRPNTSFCFLDIRSPGLGDTAMYLCATSRGGGGTTYEQYFGPGTRLTVT.

The chain is built from TRBV18 and TRBJ2-1; TRBD2 matches at 13 bases. The CDR3 contains 14 residues. Germline-derived CDR1 and CDR2 are KGHSH and LQKENI. V dropped 9 bases and J dropped 7; count of bases not matched to a gene: 6. CDR3 in DNA: TGTGCCAGTGGACTAGCGGGAGCGGTTAATGAGCAGTTCTTC. Its protein is CASGLAGAVNEQFF. Complete variable domain (other parts from reference TRBV18 and TRBJ2-1): NAGVMQNPRHLVRRRGQEARLRCSPMKGHSHVYWYRQLPEEGLKFMVYLQKENIIDESGMPKERFSAEFPKEGPSILRIQQVVRGDSAAYFCASGLAGAVNEQFFGPGTRLTVL.

The genes are TRBV9 and TRBJ2-1; D is possibly TRBD2 (6 bases). The V and J ends lost 0 bases and 0 bases respectively, with 10 bases between them. The germline V gene encodes CDR1 SGDLS and CDR2 YYNGEE. The CDR3 is made up of 16 amino acids. CDR3 in DNA: TGTGCCAGCAGCGTAGGGGCGGGGACCTCCTACAATGAGCAGTTCTTC. Translating gives CASSVGAGTSYNEQFF.

The chain combines TRBV5-1 with TRBJ2-6; D is unresolved. Germline CDR1 reads SGHRS; CDR2 reads YFSETQ. The V end was cut by 3 bases, the J end by 2 bases, with 9 bases between. The CDR3 covers 15 residues. CDR3 region: CASSSTTAGANVLTF. For the CDR3, the DNA is TGCGCCAGCAGCTCAACTACGGCTGGGGCCAACGTCCTGACTTTC.